These T cell receptor beta chains were read from a single sample in a study of blood T cell repertoires in COVID-19. This table comes from immunoSEQ multiplex PCR, and its TCRdb copy is limited to in-frame clones, with some not included. The repertoire holds over 10,000 clones, with 85% to 90% as singletons. Sequenced material: peripheral blood. The receptors were sampled from a human donor with active COVID-19. The donor label of this sample is uncertain. Both conserved end residues are part of each CDR3. D genes are given only for firm matches. Clone size is shown for a subset of rows, as once, few, many or a class of expanded clone.

clone_size: -; j_call: TRBJ1-4; v_call: TRBV27; d_call: TRBD1; cdr3_nt: TGTGCCAGCAGTCCAGGGGGTTTGAGTGAAAAACTGTTTTTT; cdr3_aa: CASSPGGLSEKLFF
clone_size: -; j_call: TRBJ1-1; v_call: TRBV6-5; d_call: TRBD1; cdr3_nt: TGTGCCAGCAGTTACGGGGACAGGGGAGTCAGCACTGAAGCTTTCTTT; cdr3_aa: CASSYGDRGVSTEAFF
clone_size: once; j_call: TRBJ1-6; v_call: TRBV14; d_call: -; cdr3_nt: TGTGCCAGCAGCCAAGATATTGGCAGGATTAATTCACCCCTCCACTTT; cdr3_aa: CASSQDIGRINSPLHF
clone_size: once; j_call: TRBJ2-2; v_call: TRBV12-3/TRBV12-4; d_call: -; cdr3_nt: TGTGCCAGCAGTCTCGGGGCCGGGGAGCTGTTTTTT; cdr3_aa: CASSLGAGELFF
clone_size: -; j_call: TRBJ2-3; v_call: TRBV2; d_call: TRBD2; cdr3_nt: TGTGCCAGCAGTGAACCCCTAGCGGGGGTAACGCAGTATTTT; cdr3_aa: CASSEPLAGVTQYF
clone_size: -; j_call: TRBJ2-1; v_call: TRBV6-5; d_call: -; cdr3_nt: TGTGCCAGCAGTTCCGATCTGAGGGCCGCCTACAATGAGCAGTTCTTC; cdr3_aa: CASSSDLRAAYNEQFF
clone_size: -; j_call: TRBJ1-5; v_call: TRBV28; d_call: -; cdr3_nt: TGTGCCAGCAGTTTTTACACCGAGGGGCCCCAGCATTTT; cdr3_aa: CASSFYTEGPQHF
clone_size: -; j_call: TRBJ2-5; v_call: TRBV5-1; d_call: -; cdr3_nt: TGCGCCAGCAGCTTGGCGACAGTCCAAGAGACCCAGTACTTC; cdr3_aa: CASSLATVQETQYF
clone_size: -; j_call: TRBJ1-6; v_call: TRBV4-3; d_call: -; cdr3_nt: TGCGCCAGCAGCCAAGACCGGGGTTCACCCCTCCACTTT; cdr3_aa: CASSQDRGSPLHF
clone_size: -; j_call: TRBJ2-1; v_call: TRBV18; d_call: TRBD2; cdr3_nt: TGTGCCAGCTCACCACTGGGACTAGCGGGGGGCCTCCTTAATGAGCAGTTCTTC; cdr3_aa: CASSPLGLAGGLLNEQFF
clone_size: once; j_call: TRBJ1-3; v_call: TRBV12-1; d_call: -; cdr3_nt: TGTGCCAGCAGCTCTCCAGGGGGTGGTGGAAACACCATATATTTT; cdr3_aa: CASSSPGGGGNTIYF
clone_size: -; j_call: TRBJ1-6; v_call: TRBV2; d_call: -; cdr3_nt: TGTGCCAGCAGTGCGGGGTATAATTCACCCCTCCACTTT; cdr3_aa: CASSAGYNSPLHF
clone_size: once; j_call: TRBJ2-5; v_call: TRBV10-3; d_call: TRBD1; cdr3_nt: TGTGCCATCAGTGTACAGGGGCACCAAGAGACCCAGTACTTC; cdr3_aa: CAISVQGHQETQYF
clone_size: -; j_call: TRBJ2-1; v_call: TRBV19; d_call: -; cdr3_nt: TGTGCCAGTAGGCCCCCGGGGAATGAGCAGTTCTTC; cdr3_aa: CASRPPGNEQFF
clone_size: -; j_call: TRBJ1-2; v_call: TRBV3-1/TRBV3-2; d_call: TRBD1; cdr3_nt: TGTGCCAGCAGCCGAGGGACAGGGAAGGGCTACACCTTC; cdr3_aa: CASSRGTGKGYTF
clone_size: -; j_call: TRBJ1-2; v_call: TRBV5-4; d_call: -; cdr3_nt: TGTGCCAGCAGCTTAGGGGAGGGTAACTATGGCTACACCTTC; cdr3_aa: CASSLGEGNYGYTF
clone_size: -; j_call: TRBJ2-1; v_call: TRBV6-6; d_call: -; cdr3_nt: -; cdr3_aa: CASSSSDRINEQFF
clone_size: -; j_call: TRBJ2-3; v_call: TRBV6-6; d_call: TRBD2; cdr3_nt: TGTGCCAGCAGTTACGGGAGGGGCGTGAGCACAGATACGCAGTATTTT; cdr3_aa: CASSYGRGVSTDTQYF
clone_size: few; j_call: TRBJ1-5; v_call: TRBV15; d_call: -; cdr3_nt: TGTGCCACCAGCAGAGATGGTAGTGACAATCAGCCCCAGCATTTT; cdr3_aa: CATSRDGSDNQPQHF
clone_size: -; j_call: TRBJ1-4; v_call: TRBV2; d_call: TRBD1; cdr3_nt: TGTGCCAGCAGGACAGGGACGACGACTAATGAAAAACTGTTTTTT; cdr3_aa: CASRTGTTTNEKLFF